The following is a TCR beta chain sequence with its context. The antigen is not known. Investigators reverse transcribed all isolated RNA, so they sequenced expressed TCRB transcripts. Libraries were prepared by immunoSEQ multiplex PCR; TCRdb keeps only in-frame clonotypes and omits some of them. The sample records about 400,000 clones, 10% to 15% being singletons. CDR3 size: 14 residues. Per germline, CDR1 SGHTA and CDR2 FQGNSA. V was cut by 3 bases and J by 4 bases, with 9 bases left in between. This sample was included in a study of beta chain features in type 1 diabetes. Overall study results and limits: Whatever favoring of shorter templates PCR might show would apply equally to patients and controls. Resolution of whether HLA type affects TCRB rearrangement was not achieved here.

The sequenced sample was naive CD4+ T cells from blood. The chain carries TRBV7-2 and TRBJ2-2; D remains ambiguous. The receptor was derived from a man between 18 and 35 years old in good health. The CDR3 reads CASSFSRSTGELFF. DNA of the CDR3: TGTGCCAGCAGCTTTAGCCGAAGCACCGGGGAGCTGTTTTTT.